The clone carrying this T cell receptor (beta chain) was seen more than once but under ten times. The data were taken from a study of T-cell memory formation after mild COVID-19. V lost 8 bases, J lost 2 bases, and 15 bases lay in between. This CDR3 is 14 amino acids long. MiXCR, applied by TCRdb to the 5' RACE reads, yields one record per CDR3 protein. Seen here are around 250,000 distinct CDR3 sequences, over 15% observed once, and the top ten hold 2.1%. What was sequenced was PBMCs or a T cell subset sorted from them (not recorded which). This sequence originates from an adult woman who had mild COVID-19 (a few samples of this study predate the infection). Cell type and time point are not known. The V gene is TRBV12-3 or TRBV12-4, the J gene TRBJ1-2, with TRBD1 as a possible D gene (5 bases). CDR3 amino acids: CASGPGASNYGYTF. DNA for the CDR3: TGTGCCAGCGGACCCGGGGCATCCAACTATGGCTACACCTTC.